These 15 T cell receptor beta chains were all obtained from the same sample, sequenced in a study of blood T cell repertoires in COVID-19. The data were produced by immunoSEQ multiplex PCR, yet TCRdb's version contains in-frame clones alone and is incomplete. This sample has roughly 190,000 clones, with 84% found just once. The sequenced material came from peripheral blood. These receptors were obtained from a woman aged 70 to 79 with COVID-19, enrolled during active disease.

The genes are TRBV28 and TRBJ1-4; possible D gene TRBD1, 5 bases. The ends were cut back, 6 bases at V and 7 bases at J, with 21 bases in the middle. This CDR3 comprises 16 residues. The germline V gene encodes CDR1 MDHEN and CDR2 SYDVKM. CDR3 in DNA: TGTGCCAGCAGCCCACGTCGGGGGGGAGGAAGTGAAAAACTGTTTTTT. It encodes CASSPRRGGGSEKLFF.

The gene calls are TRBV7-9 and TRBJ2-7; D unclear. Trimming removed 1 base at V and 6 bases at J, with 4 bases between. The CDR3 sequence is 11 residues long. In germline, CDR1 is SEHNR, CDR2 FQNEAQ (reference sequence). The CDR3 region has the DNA TGTGCCAGCAGCTTAGGGGCCGAGCAGTACTTC. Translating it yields CASSLGAEQYF.

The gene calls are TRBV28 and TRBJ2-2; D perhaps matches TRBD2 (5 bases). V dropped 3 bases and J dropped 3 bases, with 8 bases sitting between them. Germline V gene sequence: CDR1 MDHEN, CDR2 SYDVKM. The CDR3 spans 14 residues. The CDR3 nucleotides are TGTGCCAGCAGTTTCTGGGGAGACACCGGGGAGCTGTTTTTT. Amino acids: CASSFWGDTGELFF.

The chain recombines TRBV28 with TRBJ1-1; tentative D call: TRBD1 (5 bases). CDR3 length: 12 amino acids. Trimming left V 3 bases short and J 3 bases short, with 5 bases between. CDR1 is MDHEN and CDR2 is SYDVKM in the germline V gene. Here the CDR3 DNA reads TGTGCCAGCAGTTTGACAGACACTGAAGCTTTCTTT. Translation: CASSLTDTEAFF. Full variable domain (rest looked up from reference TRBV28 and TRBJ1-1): DVKVTQSSRYLVKRTGEKVFLECVQDMDHENMFWYRQDPGLGLRLIYFSYDVKMKEKGDIPEGYSVSREKKERFSLILESASTNQTSMYLCASSLTDTEAFFGQGTRLTVV.

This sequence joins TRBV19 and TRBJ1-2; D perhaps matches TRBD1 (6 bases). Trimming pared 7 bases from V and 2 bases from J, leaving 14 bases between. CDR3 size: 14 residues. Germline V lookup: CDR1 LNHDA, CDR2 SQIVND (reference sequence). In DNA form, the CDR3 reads TGTGCCAGTAACCCACCGGGGGGCAACTATGGCTACACCTTC. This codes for CASNPPGGNYGYTF.

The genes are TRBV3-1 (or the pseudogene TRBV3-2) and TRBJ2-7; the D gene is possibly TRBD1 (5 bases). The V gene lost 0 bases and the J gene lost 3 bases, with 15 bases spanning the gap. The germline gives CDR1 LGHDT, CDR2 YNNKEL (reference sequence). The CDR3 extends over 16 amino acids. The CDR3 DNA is TGTGCCAGCAGCCAAGAAGTCGTTGGCAGGGTCTACGAGCAGTACTTC. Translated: CASSQEVVGRVYEQYF.

The CDR3 is CASSLVTGGTEAFF. CDR3 DNA: TGCGCCAGCAGCTTGGTGACAGGGGGGACTGAAGCTTTCTTT. The rearrangement links TRBV5-1 to TRBJ1-1; 9 bases align to TRBD1. The germline CDR1 and CDR2 sequences are SGHRS and YFSETQ. The CDR3 sequence is 14 residues long. With 0 bases clipped from V and 5 bases from J, the junction kept 2 bases outside the gene matches.

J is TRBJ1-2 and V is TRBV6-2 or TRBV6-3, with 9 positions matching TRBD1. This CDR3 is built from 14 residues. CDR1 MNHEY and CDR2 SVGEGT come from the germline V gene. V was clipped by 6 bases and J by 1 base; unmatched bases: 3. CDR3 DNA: TGTGCCAGCAGCTGGGACAGGGATAACTATGGCTACACCTTC. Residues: CASSWDRDNYGYTF.

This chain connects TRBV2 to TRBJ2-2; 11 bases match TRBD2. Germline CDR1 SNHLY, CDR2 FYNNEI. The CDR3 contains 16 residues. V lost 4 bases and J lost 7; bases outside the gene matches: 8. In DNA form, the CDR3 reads TGTGCCAGCAGTGTATCGGTACTAGCGGGAGTCGGGGAGCTGTTTTTT. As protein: CASSVSVLAGVGELFF.

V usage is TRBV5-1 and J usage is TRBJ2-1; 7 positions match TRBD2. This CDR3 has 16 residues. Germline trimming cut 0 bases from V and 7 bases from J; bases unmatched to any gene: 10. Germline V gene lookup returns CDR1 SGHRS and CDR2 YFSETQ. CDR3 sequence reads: CASSLDSRRGGNEQFF. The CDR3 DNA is TGCGCCAGCAGCTTGGATTCTCGGAGGGGAGGGAATGAGCAGTTCTTC.

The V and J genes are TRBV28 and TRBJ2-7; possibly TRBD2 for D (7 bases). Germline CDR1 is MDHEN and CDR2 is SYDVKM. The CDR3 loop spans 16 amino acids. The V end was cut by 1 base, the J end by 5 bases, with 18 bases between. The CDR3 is CASSLFRGGLRNEQYF. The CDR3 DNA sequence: TGTGCCAGCAGTTTATTTAGGGGGGGGCTCAGAAACGAGCAGTACTTC. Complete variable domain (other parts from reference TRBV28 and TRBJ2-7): DVKVTQSSRYLVKRTGEKVFLECVQDMDHENMFWYRQDPGLGLRLIYFSYDVKMKEKGDIPEGYSVSREKKERFSLILESASTNQTSMYLCASSLFRGGLRNEQYFGPGTRLTVT.

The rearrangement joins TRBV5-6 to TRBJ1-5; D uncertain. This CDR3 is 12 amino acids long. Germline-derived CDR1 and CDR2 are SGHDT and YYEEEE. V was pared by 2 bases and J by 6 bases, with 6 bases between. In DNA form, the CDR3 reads TGTGCCAGCAGCTTTGGCGGTCAGCCCCAGCATTTT. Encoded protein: CASSFGGQPQHF.

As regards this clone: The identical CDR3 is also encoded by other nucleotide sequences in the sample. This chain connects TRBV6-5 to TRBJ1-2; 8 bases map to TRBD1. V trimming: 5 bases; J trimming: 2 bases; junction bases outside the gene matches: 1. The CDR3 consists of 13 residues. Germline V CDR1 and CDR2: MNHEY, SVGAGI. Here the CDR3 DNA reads TGTGCCAGCAGTAGGACAGGGAACTATGGCTACACCTTC. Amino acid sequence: CASSRTGNYGYTF.

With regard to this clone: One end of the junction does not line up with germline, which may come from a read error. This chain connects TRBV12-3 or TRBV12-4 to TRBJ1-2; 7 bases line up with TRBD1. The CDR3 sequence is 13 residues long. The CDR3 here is CASSLIRGQSLAF. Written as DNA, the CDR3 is TGTGCCAGCAGTTTAATCCGGGGACAGTCCTTGGCCTTC.

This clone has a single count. The CDR3 DNA reads TGTGCCAGCAGGTCTTTAGGGGGCATGACTGAAGCTTTCTTT. Encoded protein: CASRSLGGMTEAFF. V gene TRBV28 combines with J gene TRBJ1-1, with 7 bases identical to TRBD1. J was trimmed by 5 bases and V by 6 bases; bases with no gene match: 9. CDR3 length: 14 residues. The germline V gene has CDR1 MDHEN and CDR2 SYDVKM.